What follows is one T cell receptor beta chain and its context. No antigen is known for it. The sample is drawn from a study of CD8 T cells in ankylosing spondylitis. Study results and limitations: Clones tied to disease were said to be significantly enriched in matched ankylosing spondylitis synovial fluid. Reactive arthritis synovial fluid and blood previously showed some of these motif variants. Within ankylosing spondylitis blood, a TCR beta motif made up of several highly homologous variants appeared to be characteristic.

As the method for making TCR beta libraries, quantitative 5'-RACE with molecular barcodes was used. TCRdb used MiXCR to reprocess the 5' RACE reads, holding one entry per CDR3 protein. The table lists more than 650,000 distinct CDR3 sequences, about 10% of them singletons. The CDR3 totals 12 residues. Germline V gene data show CDR1 as SGHTA and CDR2 as FQGNSA. V dropped 5 bases and J dropped 7 bases, with 9 bases sitting between them. This sequence originates from a male donor with ankylosing spondylitis. What was sequenced was blood, either unsorted or a sorted T cell fraction (not recorded which). The chain links TRBV7-2 to TRBJ2-1; unclear D gene. CDR3 amino acids: CASSPYLNEQFF. CDR3 coding DNA: TGTGCCAGCAGCCCATACTTGAATGAGCAGTTCTTC.